Listed below are T cell receptor beta chains from one sample, sequenced in a study of shared clonotypes between healthy human individuals. TCRdb's table, derived via immunoSEQ multiplex PCR, lists solely in-frame clones and lacks some. The profile shows about 2.4 million clones, 90% to 95% of them singletons. Sequenced sample: naive CD4+ T cells from PBMCs. These receptor sequences come from a man aged 18 to 30 in good health. Some clones in this sample may be carry-over from other donors' samples. Each CDR3 is given with its conserved first and last residue. A D gene is named only where the DNA matches it firmly. Clone size is not always given. Where it is, it says once, few, many or a class for expanded clones.

abundance	v_gene	d_gene	j_gene	CDR3aa	CDR3nt
once	TRBV30	NA	TRBJ2-5	CAWSRRGETQYF	TGTGCCTGGAGCCGCAGGGGAGAGACCCAGTACTTC
NA	TRBV5-4	TRBD1	TRBJ1-5	CASSPSPGGRDQPQHF	TGTGCCAGCAGCCCCAGCCCAGGGGGCAGGGATCAGCCCCAGCATTTT
NA	TRBV18	NA	TRBJ2-1	CASSPGGGGSYNEQFF	TGTGCCAGCTCACCAGGCGGAGGGGGATCCTACAATGAGCAGTTCTTC
NA	TRBV30	NA	TRBJ2-7	CAWSPFGSLIGYEQYF	TGTGCCTGGAGTCCCTTTGGTTCGCTTATTGGCTACGAGCAGTACTTC
NA	TRBV19	NA	TRBJ1-2	CASSIYAQGSYGYTF	TGTGCCAGTAGTATCTACGCTCAGGGTTCCTATGGCTACACCTTC
NA	TRBV2	NA	TRBJ1-2	CASTIVRNYGYTF	TGTGCCAGCACTATCGTCCGGAACTATGGCTACACCTTC
NA	TRBV5-4	NA	TRBJ2-1	CASSLDSNEQFF	TGTGCCAGCAGCTTGGACAGCAATGAGCAGTTCTTC
NA	TRBV5-1	NA	TRBJ1-4	CASSLGSGLNNEKLFF	TGCGCCAGCAGCTTGGGATCCGGGTTAAATAATGAAAAACTGTTTTTT
NA	TRBV19	NA	TRBJ1-4	CASSRGRYNEKLFF	TGTGCCAGTAGTAGGGGACGATATAATGAAAAACTGTTTTTT
NA	TRBV7-9	NA	TRBJ2-1	CASSFLASYNEQFF	TGTGCCAGCAGCTTCTTAGCGAGCTACAATGAGCAGTTCTTC
NA	TRBV7-6	TRBD1	TRBJ2-1	CASSLTGGRTYNEQFF	TGTGCCAGCAGTCTCACAGGGGGTCGAACCTACAATGAGCAGTTCTTC
NA	TRBV5-4	TRBD2	TRBJ2-1	CASSLKTFLAGGKQFF	TGTGCCAGCAGCTTGAAAACTTTTCTAGCGGGAGGTAAGCAGTTCTTC
NA	TRBV28	NA	TRBJ1-4	CASSRRATNEKLFF	TGTGCCAGCAGTCGAAGGGCAACTAATGAAAAACTGTTTTTT
NA	TRBV7-2	TRBD1	TRBJ1-1	CASSPLDRPNTEAFF	TGTGCCAGCAGCCCACTGGACAGGCCTAACACTGAAGCTTTCTTT
NA	TRBV28	NA	TRBJ2-2	CASSLLGYPNTGELFF	TGTGCCAGCAGTTTATTGGGGTACCCTAACACCGGGGAGCTGTTTTTT
NA	TRBV6-6	NA	TRBJ2-2	CASSYSAQGELFF	TGTGCCAGCAGTTACTCGGCCCAGGGGGAGCTGTTTTTT
NA	TRBV7-2	NA	TRBJ1-5	CASSLARGASNQPQHF	TGTGCCAGCAGCTTAGCGCGGGGAGCTAGCAATCAGCCCCAGCATTTT
NA	TRBV15	NA	TRBJ2-7	CATSRAAVTVYEQYF	TGTGCCACCAGCAGAGCCGCGGTGACAGTCTACGAGCAGTACTTC
NA	TRBV5-1	TRBD1	TRBJ1-2	CASSFLTGGGYGYTF	TGCGCCAGCAGCTTTTTGACAGGGGGAGGCTATGGCTACACCTTC
NA	TRBV4-2	TRBD1	TRBJ2-7	CASSQEGGTGTSYEQYF	TGTGCCAGCAGCCAAGAAGGGGGGACAGGAACTTCCTACGAGCAGTACTTC
NA	TRBV30	TRBD2	TRBJ2-7	CAWATSGIYEQYF	TGTGCCTGGGCGACTAGCGGGATTTACGAGCAGTACTTC
NA	TRBV14	TRBD2	TRBJ2-1	CASSQSAWGLAGSYNEQFF	TGTGCCAGCAGCCAGTCAGCCTGGGGACTAGCGGGAAGCTACAATGAGCAGTTCTTC
NA	TRBV5-1	NA	TRBJ2-3	CASSSGSRRPRADTQYF	TGCGCCAGCAGCTCGGGGTCCAGACGCCCAAGGGCAGATACGCAGTATTTT
NA	TRBV7-3	NA	TRBJ2-1	CASSLGDINNEQFF	TGTGCCAGCAGCTTAGGGGACATTAACAATGAGCAGTTCTTC
NA	TRBV28	NA	TRBJ1-6	CASSLRKAPLHF	TGTGCCAGCAGCCTCAGGAAAGCACCCCTCCACTTT